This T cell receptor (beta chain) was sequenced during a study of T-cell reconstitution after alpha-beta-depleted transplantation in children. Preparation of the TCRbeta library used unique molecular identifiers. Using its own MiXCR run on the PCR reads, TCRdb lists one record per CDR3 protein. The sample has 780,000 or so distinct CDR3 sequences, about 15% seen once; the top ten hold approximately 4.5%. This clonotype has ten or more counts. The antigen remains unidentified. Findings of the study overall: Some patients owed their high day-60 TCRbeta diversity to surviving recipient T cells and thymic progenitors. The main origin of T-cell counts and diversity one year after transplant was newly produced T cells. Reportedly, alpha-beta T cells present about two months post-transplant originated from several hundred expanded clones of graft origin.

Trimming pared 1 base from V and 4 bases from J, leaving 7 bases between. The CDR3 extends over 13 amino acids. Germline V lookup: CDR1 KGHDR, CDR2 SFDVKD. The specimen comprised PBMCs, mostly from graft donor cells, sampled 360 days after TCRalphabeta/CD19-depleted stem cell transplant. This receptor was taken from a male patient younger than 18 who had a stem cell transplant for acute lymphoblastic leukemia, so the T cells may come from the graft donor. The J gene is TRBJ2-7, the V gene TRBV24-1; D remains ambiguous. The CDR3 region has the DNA TGTGCCACCAGTGATTTATTCGGTTACGAGCAGTACTTC. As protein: CATSDLFGYEQYF.